This TCR beta chain comes out of a study of response to subunit inactivated influenza vaccine. One entry per CDR3 protein results from TCRdb running MiXCR on the RT-PCR reads. The sample contains 500,000 to 600,000 distinct CDR3 sequences, less than 10% of which appear only once. CDR3 length: 17 residues. V was pared by 0 bases and J by 5 bases, with 11 bases of the junction left unmatched. Germline-derived CDR1 and CDR2 are MNHEY and SMNVEV (reference sequence). Ten or more counts support this clonotype. The source is a man between 50 and 69 years old who received an inactivated influenza vaccine. The chain uses TRBV27 and TRBJ2-3, with 7 bases matching TRBD2. Sample: PBMCs from blood, taken less than 30 months after vaccination. CDR3 coding DNA: TGTGCCAGCAGTTTATCTTCTAGCGGAACCTGGGGAGATACGCAGTATTTT. Protein: CASSLSSSGTWGDTQYF.